This T cell receptor beta chain was sequenced for a study of T cell responses to AZD1222 COVID-19 vaccine. The study's findings and limits: Researchers report vaccine-associated CD4 TCRs spanning spike, with dominance at 160-218 and 743-854.

This CDR3 region has 14 residues. CDR1 is ENHRY, CDR2 SYGVKD, per germline. Trimming pared 4 bases from V and 3 bases from J, leaving 10 bases between. Some clones are missing from TCRdb's copy, which holds only in-frame ones; the method was immunoSEQ multiplex PCR. The sample lists 120,000 to 150,000 clones, approximately 88% occurring once. On this clone: What it binds is not known.

This clonotype originated in an adult in good health. The J gene is TRBJ1-5, the V gene TRBV10-3; perhaps TRBD1 as D (5 bases). The source material was peripheral blood, sampled on day 0 of AZD1222 vaccination. Written as DNA, the CDR3 is TGTGCCATCAGTGCCGAGACAGACAATCAGCCCCAGCATTTT. Protein: CAISAETDNQPQHF.